This T cell receptor (beta chain) was profiled in a study of OX40 agonist ivuxolimab in advanced cancers. The study's findings and limits: On average, a greater number of expanded clones characterised CD8+ T cells relative to CD4+.

This clone appeared a few times. Its antigen is not identified. This CDR3 is built from 15 residues. Germline V CDR1 and CDR2: MRHNA, SNTAGT. V was clipped by 4 bases and J by 3 bases; unmatched bases: 6. Data came from immunoSEQ multiplex PCR; TCRdb stores just in-frame clones and leaves some out. The sample contains approximately 10,000 clones, around nine tenths of which appear only once. This sequence joins TRBV6-4 and TRBJ2-1, with 7 bases that match TRBD2. This specimen was CD4+ or CD8+ T cells sorted from blood, taken in a trial of the OX40 agonist ivuxolimab. This sequence was found in an adult with an advanced solid tumor such as melanoma, head and neck, liver or kidney cancer. The CDR3 is CASSVGLGSYNEQFF. In nucleotides, the CDR3 is TGTGCCAGCAGTGTAGGACTAGGAAGCTACAATGAGCAGTTCTTC.